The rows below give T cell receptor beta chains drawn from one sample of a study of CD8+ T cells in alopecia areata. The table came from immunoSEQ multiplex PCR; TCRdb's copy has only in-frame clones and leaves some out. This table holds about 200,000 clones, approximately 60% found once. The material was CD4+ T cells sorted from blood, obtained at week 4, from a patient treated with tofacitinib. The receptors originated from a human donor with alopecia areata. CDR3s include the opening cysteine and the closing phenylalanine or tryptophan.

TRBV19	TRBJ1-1	CASSPRRYEGLNTEAFF
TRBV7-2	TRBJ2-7	CASSLTGERSYYEQYF
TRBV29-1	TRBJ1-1	CSVCGAGNTEAFF
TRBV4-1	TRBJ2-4	CASSQEGHALAKNIQYF
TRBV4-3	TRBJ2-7	CASSHSFGEASYEQYF
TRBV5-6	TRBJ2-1	CASSFVGSSYNEQFF
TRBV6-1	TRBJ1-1	CASTRQLGTEAFF
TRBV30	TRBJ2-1	CAWKPGLAENEQFF
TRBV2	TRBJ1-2	CASSERGYTF
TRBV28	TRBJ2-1	CASSLWSGGASSYNEQFF
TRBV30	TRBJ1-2	CAWNRGAGYTF
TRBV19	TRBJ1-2	CASMRAYGYTF
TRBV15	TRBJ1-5	CATSRGTGDQPQHF
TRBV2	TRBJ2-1	CASSEFVANEQFF
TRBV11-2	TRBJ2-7	CASSFPGQGTSYEQYF
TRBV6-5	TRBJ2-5	CASSQIAGGQETQYF
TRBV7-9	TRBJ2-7	CASSMPSGGVTYEQYF
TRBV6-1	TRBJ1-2	CASSVRDRGPYGYTF
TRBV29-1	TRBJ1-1	CSVDATGAEAFF
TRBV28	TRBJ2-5	CASSSLAGRQETQYF
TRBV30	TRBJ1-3	CAWSAGWVSGNTIYF
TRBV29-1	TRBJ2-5	CSVVGRQETQYF
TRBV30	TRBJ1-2	CAWSVTWTGVGGYTF
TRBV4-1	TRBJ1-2	CASSPRTDNYGYTF
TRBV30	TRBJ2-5	CAYRGSQETQYF
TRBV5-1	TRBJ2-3	CASSSHRAADTQYF
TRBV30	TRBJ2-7	CAWSVGQSNEQYF
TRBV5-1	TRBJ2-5	CASSLEYREETQYF
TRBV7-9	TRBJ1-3	CASSLQGSGNTIYF
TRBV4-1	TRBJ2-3	CASSQEGGSTDTQYF
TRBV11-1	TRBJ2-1	CASSPRGGTDNEQFF
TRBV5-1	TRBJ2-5	CASSAGGLLRETQYF
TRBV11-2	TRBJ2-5	CASSLRAATQYF
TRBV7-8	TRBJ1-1	CASSLTGDTEAFF
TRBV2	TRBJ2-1	CASYRARIGDEQFF
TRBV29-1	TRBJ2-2	CSVEVFTNTGELFF
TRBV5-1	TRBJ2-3	CASSLEPASTDTQYF
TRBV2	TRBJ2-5	CASGGDLGGVQYF
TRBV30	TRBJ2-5	CAWSVRGGETQYF
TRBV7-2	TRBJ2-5	CASSLEPRGGRETQYF
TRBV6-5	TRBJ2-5	CASSHLSNSETQYF
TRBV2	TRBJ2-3	CASRRLAIGRDTQYF
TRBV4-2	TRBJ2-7	CASSQDWTGPEQYF
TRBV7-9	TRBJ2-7	CASSPPPGGAEQYF
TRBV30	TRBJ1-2	CAWSRGGIYGYTF
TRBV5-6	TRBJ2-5	CASSFGTRGETQYF
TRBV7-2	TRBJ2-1	CASSLVGLAGVNEQFF
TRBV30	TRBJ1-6	CAWSEGIYNSPLHF
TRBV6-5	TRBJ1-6	CASRITGDSPLHF
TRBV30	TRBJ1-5	CAWSFGPNQPQHF
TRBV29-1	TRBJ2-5	CSVGPRLQETQYF